The TCR beta chain described here comes from a study of OX40 agonist ivuxolimab in advanced cancers. The study in broad terms: The costimulatory receptor OX40 (CD134) was targeted by ivuxolimab, a fully human IgG2 agonistic monoclonal antibody. The purpose of peripheral TCRbeta sequencing was to test whether ivuxolimab changed TCR sequence diversity and led to clonal T-cell expansion. Of the roughly 52 dose-escalation patients, hepatocellular carcinoma was present in 19, melanoma in around 15, renal cell carcinoma in 9 and head and neck cancer in 9. Intravenous ivuxolimab was administered to patients every 2 weeks at six dose levels: 0.01, 0.1, 0.3, 1.5, 3 and 10 mg/kg. In the dose-escalation cohort, more than 75% of patients were male, and the mean age was around 60 years, with a range of about 23 to 85. Prior anti-PD-1, anti-PD-L1 or anti-CTLA-4 therapy was permitted, and checkpoint inhibitors had been received by roughly 42% of dose-escalation patients. The monotherapy dose-escalation portion (N ≈ 52 patients) of the phase I ivuxolimab trial is reported in the paper. Partial responses occurred in three dose-escalation patients, of whom one had hepatocellular carcinoma and two had cutaneous melanoma.

For sequencing of the TCRbeta CDR3 region, genomic DNA was extracted from the sorted cells. The immunoSEQ Assay was used to sequence the TCRbeta CDR3 regions. Held by TCRdb, this immuneACCESS table contains in-frame sequences only and omits some clones. Under half of the omission traces to an unresolved V gene where checked; the cause of the rest is unknown. Within this sample are around 40,000 clones, with about four fifths of them counted one time only. Over 15% of the sample rests with the top ten. Points the paper makes about the study in general: After ivuxolimab, expanded clones were on average more numerous among CD8+ T cells than among CD4+ T cells. In partial responders in the 0.1-3.0 mg/kg groups, normalized peripheral clonal expansion was found to be among the lowest, especially among CD8+ T cells. Low levels of normalized T-cell clonal expansion were also shown by some nonresponding patients. At doses of 0.1 to 3.0 mg/kg, clonal expansion of both CD4+ and CD8+ T cells in blood was seen between baseline and week 6. The antigen specificity of the peripheral T cells that underwent clonal expansion was not determined.

The trial excluded patients who had a history of autoimmune disease or were on systemic immunosuppression. Peripheral blood for TCR sequencing was drawn from every dose cohort at baseline, at cycle 4 day 1 and at cycle 7 day 1. Samples came from an open-label, multicenter, first-in-human phase I dose-escalation trial of ivuxolimab. Adults with locally advanced or metastatic head and neck squamous cell, hepatocellular, melanoma or renal cell carcinoma were enrolled in the trial. Before TCR sequencing, CD4+ T cells and CD8+ T cells were sorted from peripheral blood as separate populations. Details on this clone: Its target antigen remains unknown. No much larger clone exists at a distance of one base, and base qualities are not known.

The sample was CD4+ or CD8+ T cells sorted from blood, taken in a trial of the OX40 agonist ivuxolimab. The receptor was derived from an adult with an advanced solid tumor such as melanoma, head and neck, liver or kidney cancer.

The CDR3 corresponds to CASSEGQGASTEAFF. The nucleotide sequence is TGTGCCAGCAGCGAAGGACAGGGGGCGTCCACTGAAGCTTTCTTT. The chain is encoded by TRBV7-9 joined to TRBJ1-1, and 11 junctional nucleotides match TRBD1. Inclusive of the bounding cysteine and phenylalanine, the CDR3 is 15 residues long. The retained sequence is limited to the CDR3, 45 bases, with the frame set at the first base. Germline trimming amounts to 5 bases on V and 4 bases on J, with 6 as the count of junction bases outside the gene matches. Looking up the germline V gene (reference sequence) yields CDR1 SEHNR and CDR2 FQNEAQ.